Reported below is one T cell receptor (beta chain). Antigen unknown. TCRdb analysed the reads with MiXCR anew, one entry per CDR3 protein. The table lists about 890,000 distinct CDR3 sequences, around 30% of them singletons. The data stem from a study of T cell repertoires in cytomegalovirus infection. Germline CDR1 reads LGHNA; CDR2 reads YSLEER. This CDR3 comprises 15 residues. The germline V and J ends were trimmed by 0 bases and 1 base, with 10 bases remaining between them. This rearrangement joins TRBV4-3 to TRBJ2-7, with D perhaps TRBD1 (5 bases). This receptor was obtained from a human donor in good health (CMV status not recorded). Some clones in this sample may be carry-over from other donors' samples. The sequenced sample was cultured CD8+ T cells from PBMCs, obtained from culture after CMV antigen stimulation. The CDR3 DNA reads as TGCGCCAGCAGCCAAGAAACAGGCCCGTCCTACGAGCAGTACTTC. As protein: CASSQETGPSYEQYF.